The present TCR beta chain was sequenced within a study of T cell changes during pregnancy in multiple sclerosis. V lost 0 bases and J lost 8, with 8 bases in between. The CDR3 contains 14 residues. Germline-derived CDR1 and CDR2 are LGHNA and YSLEER. Generated by immunoSEQ multiplex PCR, the TCRdb table keeps only in-frame clones and is missing some. The data contain around 33,000 clones, 85% to 90% of them singletons. The specimen comprised CD8+ T cells from peripheral blood mononuclear cells, sampled in the third trimester of pregnancy. This chain connects TRBV4-3 to TRBJ1-6; TRBD1 is a possible D gene (6 bases). The TCR sequence derives from a female donor with multiple sclerosis, enrolled in a pregnancy study. This CDR3 is CASSQDRGYSPLHF. The CDR3 DNA follows: TGCGCCAGCAGCCAAGACAGGGGTTATTCACCCCTCCACTTT.